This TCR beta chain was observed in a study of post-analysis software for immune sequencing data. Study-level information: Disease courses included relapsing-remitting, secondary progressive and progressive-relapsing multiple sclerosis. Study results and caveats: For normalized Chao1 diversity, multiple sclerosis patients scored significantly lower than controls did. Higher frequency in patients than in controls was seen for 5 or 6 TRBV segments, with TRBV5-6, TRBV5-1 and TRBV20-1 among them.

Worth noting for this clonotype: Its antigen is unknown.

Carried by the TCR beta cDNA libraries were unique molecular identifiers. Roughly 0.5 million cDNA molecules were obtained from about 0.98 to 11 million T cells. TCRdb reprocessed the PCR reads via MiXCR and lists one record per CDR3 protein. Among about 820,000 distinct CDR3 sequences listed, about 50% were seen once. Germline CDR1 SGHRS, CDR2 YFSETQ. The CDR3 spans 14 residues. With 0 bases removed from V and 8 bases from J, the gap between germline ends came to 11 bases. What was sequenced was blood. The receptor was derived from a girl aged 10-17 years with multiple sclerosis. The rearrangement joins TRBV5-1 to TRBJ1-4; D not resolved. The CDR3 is CASSLGLPSEKLFF. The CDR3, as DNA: TGCGCCAGCAGCTTGGGACTTCCGTCAGAAAAACTGTTTTTT.